The sequence of this T cell receptor beta chain was determined in a study of shared clonotypes between healthy human individuals. Study-wide context: Three plates each covered CD4 naive and memory; CD8 naive two, CD8 memory one.

Study results and caveats: Generation probabilities of non-shared clonotypes were lower (relative to those shared by all four donors).

TCRdb's copy holds only in-frame clones and misses some; the assay was immunoSEQ multiplex PCR. Seen here are millions of clones, more than 80% observed once, and the top ten hold around 0.15%. About this clone itself: The antigen is undetermined.

There are 15 residues in the CDR3. Germline CDR1 SGHTA, CDR2 FQGNSA. Trimming at V came to 2 bases and at J to 7 bases, leaving 5 bases not matched to a gene. The sample comprised naive CD4+ T cells sorted from blood. Stated subset: CD45RA+ positively selected. The chain has TRBV7-2 and TRBJ2-1; TRBD2 matches 10 bases. The sequence came from a man aged 18 to 29 in good health. This CDR3 is CASSLSGRAGNEQFF. In DNA form, the CDR3 reads TGTGCCAGCAGCTTAAGCGGGAGGGCCGGGAATGAGCAGTTCTTC.